What follows describes a single T cell receptor beta chain. The CDR3 covers 15 residues. Looked up from germline, CDR1 is MDHEN and CDR2 is SYDVKM. The V end lost 6 bases, the J end lost 0 bases, and 12 bases lay between the germline ends. As processed by the authors: The authors estimated nucleated cell counts from reference gene primer amplification. Data came from immunoSEQ multiplex PCR; TCRdb stores just in-frame clones and leaves some out. From that table come the V and J calls and clone size; the DNA was used to work out D and trimming. The sample consists of about 320,000 clones, roughly 88% of them appearing once. The data stem from a study of blood T cell repertoires in COVID-19. For the study at large: Samples of COVID-19 (acute and convalescent) were obtained from the United States, Italy and Spain. In each case, the material was cDNA or gDNA derived from T cells, B-cell-depleted T cells, or PBMCs.

The clonotype originates from a woman between 45 and 65 years old with acute or convalescent COVID-19. Sequenced sample: peripheral blood. This sequence joins TRBV28 and TRBJ2-1, with D possibly TRBD2 on 6 matching bases. CDR3 loop: CASRGDSSSYNEQFF. CDR3 nucleotide sequence: TGTGCCAGCAGGGGGGACTCGAGCTCCTACAATGAGCAGTTCTTC.